The 9 T cell receptor beta chains below were found in one sample sequenced in a study of cytomegalovirus exposure and HLA in healthy donors. Primers for the PCR totalled 60 Vbeta and 13 Jbeta. Sequenced by immunoSEQ multiplex PCR; TCRdb stores in-frame clones only, minus some. The sample records some 150,000 clones, 80% being singletons. The sequencing sample was made of PBMCs. Source of these receptors: a woman aged 25 to 45 in good health and CMV-seronegative.

With respect to this clone: One end of the junction is discordant with germline, which a read error may explain. This chain uses TRBV7-9 with TRBJ2-5; 8 bases are shared with TRBD1. Germline loops: CDR1 SEHNR, CDR2 FQNEAQ (reference sequence). The length of the CDR3 is 16 residues. The CDR3 nucleotides are TGTTCCAGCAGCCCGAGTCCCGGGACAGGAACGGAGACCCAGTACTTC. Protein sequence: CSSSPSPGTGTETQYF.

The chain uses TRBV5-4 and TRBJ2-7; TRBD2 agrees at 11 bases. With 4 bases clipped from V and 0 bases from J, the junction kept 3 bases outside the gene matches. The CDR3 totals 15 residues. Germline loops: CDR1 SGHNT, CDR2 YYREEE (reference sequence). The CDR3: CASSGTSGGSYEQYF. The DNA of the CDR3 is TGTGCCAGCAGCGGAACTAGCGGGGGCTCCTACGAGCAGTACTTC.

The table lists this clone with a count of one. The genes are TRBV5-1 and TRBJ2-5; 7 nucleotides agree with TRBD2. The end of the DNA aligns better with TRBJ2-7, so the J call may be wrong. Per germline, CDR1 SGHRS and CDR2 YFSETQ. The CDR3 covers 14 residues. DNA of the CDR3: TGCGCCAGCAGCTTACGGACTAGTACGTACGAGCAGTACTTC. Translated, it gives CASSLRTSTYEQYF.

The gene calls are TRBV7-2 and TRBJ2-5, with a tentative D call TRBD1 (5 bases). Germline lookup yields CDR1 SGHTA and CDR2 FQGNSA. The CDR3 is 15 residues long. V was cut by 8 bases and J by 0 bases, with 16 bases left in between. CDR3 amino acids: CASQPRWGNQETQYF. The CDR3 DNA reads TGTGCCAGCCAGCCGCGATGGGGCAACCAAGAGACCCAGTACTTC.

This chain joins TRBV6-6 and TRBJ2-7, with 9 bases lining up with TRBD1. V lost 5 bases, J lost 1 base, and 3 bases stayed unmatched. Germline CDR1 is MNHNY and CDR2 is SVGAGI (reference sequence). The CDR3 consists of 14 residues. CDR3 DNA: TGTGCCAGCAGTCGGGACAGGGTTTCCTACGAGCAGTACTTC. Translated: CASSRDRVSYEQYF.

The gene calls are TRBV10-2 and TRBJ1-5; D might be TRBD1 (5 bases). Germline CDR1 WSHSY, CDR2 SAAADI. Trimming took off 5 bases at V and 4 bases at J, with 9 bases between the two ends. The CDR3 contains 13 residues. For the CDR3, the DNA is TGCGCCAGCAGTTTGACAGCAAATCAGCCCCAGCATTTT. Translation: CASSLTANQPQHF.

J is TRBJ2-1 and V is TRBV7-3, with D unresolved. Between the trimmed V and J ends, which lost 2 bases and 5 bases, there was a span of 10 bases. The CDR3 covers 14 residues. Germline loops: CDR1 SGHTA, CDR2 FQGTGA. DNA for the CDR3: TGTGCCAGCAGCTTATACTCCGTCGACAATGAGCAGTTCTTC. It specifies CASSLYSVDNEQFF. Full variable domain (missing parts from reference TRBV7-3 and TRBJ2-1): GAGVSQTPSNKVTEKGKYVELRCDPISGHTALYWYRQSLGQGPEFLIYFQGTGAADDSGLPNDRFFAVRPEGSVSTLKIQRTERGDSAVYLCASSLYSVDNEQFFGPGTRLTVL.

The genes are TRBV19 and TRBJ1-4, with unresolved D. Looked up from germline, CDR1 is LNHDA and CDR2 is SQIVND (reference sequence). Trimming removed 3 bases at V and 3 bases at J, with 14 bases between. The CDR3 loop spans 16 amino acids. CDR3 residues: CASSIGPGGSNEKLFF. CDR3 bases: TGTGCCAGTAGTATTGGTCCGGGAGGGTCTAATGAAAAACTGTTTTTT.

The chain recombines TRBV10-2 with TRBJ2-5, with TRBD2 matching 12 bases. This CDR3 comprises 15 residues. V dropped 5 bases and J dropped 4; count of bases not matched to a gene: 5. Germline V lookup: CDR1 WSHSY, CDR2 SAAADI. CDR3 sequence reads: CASSLAGGLGETQYF. The CDR3 DNA sequence: TGCGCCAGCAGTCTAGCGGGGGGGCTCGGAGAGACCCAGTACTTC.